The rows below give T cell receptor beta chains drawn from one sample of a study of T cells in Graves' hyperthyroidism and ophthalmopathy. TCRdb re-called the multiplex PCR reads with MiXCR, one entry per CDR3 protein. Of 500,000 to 750,000 distinct CDR3 sequences in the sample, 12% to 15% were seen once. Sample: blood. These TCRs come from a woman aged 18-29 years with Graves' ophthalmopathy. Both conserved end residues are part of each CDR3. D genes are given only for firm matches. Clone size is given for some rows only: seen once, a few or many times, or a class if the clone is expanded.

v_call,d_call,j_call,clone_size,cdr3_nt,cdr3_aa
TRBV5-5,NA,TRBJ2-7,many,TGTGCCAGCAGCTTGGGGCAGTCCCACTCCTACGAGCAGTACTTC,CASSLGQSHSYEQYF
TRBV7-9,TRBD2,TRBJ2-7,few,TGTGCCAGCAGCTCACGACTAGCGGGAGGGCCGGGCTCCTACGAGCAGTACTTC,CASSSRLAGGPGSYEQYF
TRBV7-8,TRBD1,TRBJ1-1,many,TGTGCCAGCAGCTTACGGGCAGGGGGCACTGAAGCTTTCTTT,CASSLRAGGTEAFF
TRBV7-2,TRBD1,TRBJ1-1,NA,TGTGCCAGCAACTTGGACAGGGAGGCTGAAGCTTTCTTT,CASNLDREAEAFF
TRBV14,NA,TRBJ2-2,NA,TGTGCCAGCAGCCAAGATCGGGTGGGGCAGATCACCGGGGAGCTGTTTTTT,CASSQDRVGQITGELFF
TRBV19,TRBD1,TRBJ1-1,NA,TGTGCCAGTAGTGTGAACAGGGGATTAGAAGCTTTCTTT,CASSVNRGLEAFF
TRBV28,TRBD1,TRBJ2-7,many,TGTGCCAGCAGCCAACAGGGGTACGAGCAGTACTTC,CASSQQGYEQYF
TRBV19,NA,TRBJ1-1,few,TGTGCCAGTAGTATAAGGCGCGGGGAACGGGCTTTCTTT,CASSIRRGERAFF
TRBV20-1,NA,TRBJ2-3,many,TGCAGTGCCCAGTTAGGGAGCACAGATACGCAGTATTTT,CSAQLGSTDTQYF
TRBV4-1,TRBD2,TRBJ2-1,NA,TGCGCCAGCAGCCAAGGAATTAGACTAGCGGGAGGGTACAATGAGCAGTTCTTC,CASSQGIRLAGGYNEQFF
TRBV7-2,TRBD2,TRBJ2-5,many,TGTGCCAGCAGCCCCTGGGGGGGGGAGGCCCAAGAGACCCAGTACTTC,CASSPWGGEAQETQYF
TRBV4-1,NA,TRBJ2-4,few,TGCGCCAGCAGCGAGGGGGGGGCAGCCAAAAACATTCAGTACTTC,CASSEGGAAKNIQYF
TRBV27,TRBD2,TRBJ2-7,many,TGTGCCAGCAGTTCTATAGCGGGACGGGACTACGAGCAGTACTTC,CASSSIAGRDYEQYF
TRBV13,TRBD2,TRBJ2-4,NA,TGTGCCAGCAGCCCCACAGGACTAGCGGGAAAAAACATTCAGTACTTC,CASSPTGLAGKNIQYF
TRBV7-3,TRBD2,TRBJ2-3,many,TGTGCCAGCAGCTTATGGGCTAGCGGGAGGATTAGCACAGATACGCAGTATTTT,CASSLWASGRISTDTQYF
TRBV20-1,TRBD2,TRBJ2-7,many,TGCAGTGCTAAGGGGAGGGGCGGCTACGAGCAGTACTTC,CSAKGRGGYEQYF
TRBV20-1,NA,TRBJ2-1,many,TGCAGTGCCCAGTTGGACTATTTTTACTCCTACAATGAGCAGTTCTTC,CSAQLDYFYSYNEQFF
TRBV20-1,TRBD1,TRBJ2-1,many,TGCAGTGCTAGCTTAGGACAGGGCAATGAGCAGTTCTTC,CSASLGQGNEQFF
TRBV7-2,NA,TRBJ1-4,NA,TGCGCCAGCAGGGTGGATGCTGAAAAACTGTTTTTT,CASRVDAEKLFF
TRBV6-5,NA,TRBJ1-5,many,TGTGCCAGCAGTTACGGGGGATACGTGGGGCCCTATAATAGCAATCAGCCCCAGCATTTT,CASSYGGYVGPYNSNQPQHF
TRBV15,NA,TRBJ1-2,many,TGTGCCACCAGCAGAGGGACGGTGAACTATGGCTACACCTTC,CATSRGTVNYGYTF
TRBV2,NA,TRBJ2-7,few,TGTGCCGGATCTGTGACCCTACAGAGCTCCTACGAGCAGTACTTC,CAGSVTLQSSYEQYF
TRBV28,NA,TRBJ2-1,many,TGTGCCAGCAGTTTATGGGATAGGGTTCGGGTGCAGTTCTTC,CASSLWDRVRVQFF
TRBV15,NA,TRBJ1-1,few,TGTGCCACCAGCAGAGATCCCCCCCCGGGTCTCAAAGCTTTCTTT,CATSRDPPPGLKAFF
TRBV12-5,NA,TRBJ2-7,many,TGTGCTAGTGGTCTACAGGGTTACGAGCAGTACTTC,CASGLQGYEQYF
TRBV10-3,TRBD1,TRBJ1-2,many,TGTGCCATCAGTTTATCCGGGACAGGGGGCTCTGGCTACACCTTC,CAISLSGTGGSGYTF